This paragraph covers one T cell receptor (beta chain) sequence. Per the original methods: Scientists estimated how many nucleated cells there were by amplifying reference gene primers. Assay: immunoSEQ multiplex PCR; the TCRdb copy retains only in-frame clones and omits some. The V and J calls and the clone size are those of that table, but D and trimming were determined from the DNA. This sample has 310,000 or so clones, with about 86% found just once. The sample comes from a study of blood T cell repertoires in COVID-19. Study in general: T cells, B-cell-depleted T cells, or PBMCs provided the cDNA or gDNA that served as material.

Germline CDR1 reads SGHRS; CDR2 reads YFSETQ. The CDR3 sequence is 13 residues long. The J segment lost 8 bases and the V segment lost 7 bases, leaving 4 bases of the junction unmatched. The sample consisted of peripheral blood. The V and J genes are TRBV5-1 and TRBJ1-6; TRBD1 aligns across 9 bases. The receptor's source is a woman under 40 who had recovered from COVID-19. The CDR3 nucleotides read TGCGCCAGCCGGGACAGGGAGGATTCACCCCTCCACTTT. It encodes CASRDREDSPLHF. Full variable domain (remainder filled in from reference TRBV5-1 and TRBJ1-6): KAGVTQTPRYLIKTRGQQVTLSCSPISGHRSVSWYQQTPGQGLQFLFEYFSETQRNKGNFPGRFSGRQFSNSRSEMNVSTLELGDSALYLCASRDREDSPLHFGNGTRLTVT.